This TCR beta chain was identified during a study of blood T cell repertoires in COVID-19. Study context: Collection of acute and convalescent COVID-19 samples took place in the United States, Italy and Spain.

V dropped 1 base and J dropped 0; count of bases not matched to a gene: 3. This CDR3 has 14 residues. Per germline, CDR1 SQVTM and CDR2 ANQGSEA. Clones were sequenced by immunoSEQ multiplex PCR, and TCRdb holds only the in-frame ones, with some missing. This table has about 200,000 clones, approximately 78% appearing once. The receptor's source is a woman older than 75 with active or convalescent COVID-19. This chain joins TRBV29-1 and TRBJ2-7; 7 positions agree with TRBD2. Specimen: peripheral blood. CDR3 sequence: CSVEVGGSSYEQYF. Written as DNA, the CDR3 is TGCAGCGTTGAAGTGGGGGGGAGCTCCTACGAGCAGTACTTC.